This is a list of T cell receptor beta chains from one sample in a study of human CD8 memory T cell subsets. TCRdb reanalyzed the 5' RACE reads, giving one entry per CDR3 protein sequence and no DNA. The sample has under 20,000 distinct CDR3 sequences. Sequences were obtained from CD8+ T cells from PBMCs. Every receptor here comes from a human donor in good health. CDR3s include the opening cysteine and the closing phenylalanine or tryptophan. Fields, in order: V gene, J gene, clone size, CDR3 protein. The size of a clone is reported for some rows only, either as once, few or many, or as a class for expanded clones.

>TRBV24-1|TRBJ2-7|-
CATSDYLGYEQYF
>TRBV12-3/TRBV12-4|TRBJ2-7|-
CASRGDGEQYF
>TRBV7-9|TRBJ1-1|-
CASSLRDIGLNTEAFF
>TRBV7-9|TRBJ2-5|-
CASSFPPDRQGRGETQYF
>TRBV3-1|TRBJ2-4|medium-sized
CASSQVGQASGNIQYF
>TRBV7-2|TRBJ2-7|-
CASSHGQYEQYF
>TRBV29-1|TRBJ2-1|-
CSVALRYSYNEQFF
>TRBV7-9|TRBJ1-2|medium-sized
CASSFVPGQGAATRGYTF
>TRBV7-9|TRBJ1-2|medium-sized
CASSHPNDPYYGYTF
>TRBV29-1|TRBJ2-1|-
CSVVGAIDRAGDEQFF
>TRBV7-9|TRBJ2-1|-
CASSLGEDRRDEQFF
>TRBV3-1|TRBJ2-5|-
CASSQDWIRQETQYF
>TRBV6-2/TRBV6-3|TRBJ2-1|-
CASSSSGTSGYNEQFF
>TRBV7-2|TRBJ1-2|-
CASSERDTAHYGYTF
>TRBV19|TRBJ2-1|-
CASSINNEQFF
>TRBV11-2|TRBJ2-1|-
CASSLDSGNNEQFF
>TRBV27|TRBJ2-1|-
CASSFSQTEQFF
>TRBV20-1|TRBJ2-7|-
CSAGREDYEQYF
>TRBV12-3/TRBV12-4|TRBJ2-3|-
CASSLAGTDTQYF
>TRBV25-1|TRBJ1-1|-
CASTNYRGTEAFF
>TRBV19|TRBJ1-1|-
CASSPGTEAFF
>TRBV12-3/TRBV12-4|TRBJ1-1|medium-sized
CASSSGDRLDTEAFF
>TRBV29-1|TRBJ1-2|large
CSVLGRGYGYTF
>TRBV12-3/TRBV12-4|TRBJ2-7|-
CASRPGDLYEQYF
>TRBV27|TRBJ1-2|-
CASSLHVTAGYTF
>TRBV6-6|TRBJ2-1|-
CASSYGLAGNPSWNEQFF
>TRBV5-1|TRBJ1-1|medium-sized
CASSLGWGLNTEAFF
>TRBV10-3|TRBJ1-2|-
CAISGPLGIDGYTF
>TRBV2|TRBJ2-7|medium-sized
CASSPSREQYF
>TRBV7-6|TRBJ2-7|-
CASSHGGASYEQYF
>TRBV5-1|TRBJ2-1|-
CASSLASTSGNNEQFF
>TRBV20-1|TRBJ2-1|-
CSASPQGMRDEQFF
>TRBV4-2|TRBJ2-1|-
CASSHTLTSEQFF
>TRBV14|TRBJ2-7|medium-sized
CASSQLGFSYEQYF
>TRBV30|TRBJ2-7|-
CAWSTGSSYEQYF
>TRBV7-8|TRBJ2-2|-
CASSYTGAGELFF
>TRBV4-3|TRBJ2-3|-
CASSQDPAGPGDTQYF
>TRBV28|TRBJ2-5|-
CASSSAASWAGETQYF
>TRBV4-3|TRBJ2-1|-
CASSPEVGTYNEQFF
>TRBV29-1|TRBJ1-2|medium-sized
CSGSRDRGGYTF
>TRBV18|TRBJ2-3|-
CASSPDRVKTDTQYF
>TRBV4-1|TRBJ2-7|-
CASSQARLAGIYEQYF
>TRBV12-3/TRBV12-4|TRBJ2-3|-
CASSLVQAGGWDTQYF
>TRBV21-1|TRBJ2-2|-
CASTEGGSLYTGELFF